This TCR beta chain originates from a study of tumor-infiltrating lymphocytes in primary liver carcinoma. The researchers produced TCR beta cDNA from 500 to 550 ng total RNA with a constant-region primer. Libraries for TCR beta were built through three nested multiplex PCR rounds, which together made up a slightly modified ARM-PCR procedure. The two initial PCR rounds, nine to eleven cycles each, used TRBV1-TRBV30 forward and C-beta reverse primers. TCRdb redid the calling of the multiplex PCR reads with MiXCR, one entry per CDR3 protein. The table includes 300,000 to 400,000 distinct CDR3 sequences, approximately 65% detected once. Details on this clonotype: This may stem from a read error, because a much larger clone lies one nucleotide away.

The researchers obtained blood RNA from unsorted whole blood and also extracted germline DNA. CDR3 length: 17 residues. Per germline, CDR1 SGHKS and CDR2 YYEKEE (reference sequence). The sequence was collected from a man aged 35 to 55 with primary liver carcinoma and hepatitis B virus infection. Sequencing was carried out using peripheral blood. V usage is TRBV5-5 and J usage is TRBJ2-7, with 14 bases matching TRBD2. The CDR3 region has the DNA TGTGCCAGCAGCCCCTCCGGGACTAGCGGGAGAAGGGGCGAGAAGTACTTC. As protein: CASSPSGTSGRRGEKYF.